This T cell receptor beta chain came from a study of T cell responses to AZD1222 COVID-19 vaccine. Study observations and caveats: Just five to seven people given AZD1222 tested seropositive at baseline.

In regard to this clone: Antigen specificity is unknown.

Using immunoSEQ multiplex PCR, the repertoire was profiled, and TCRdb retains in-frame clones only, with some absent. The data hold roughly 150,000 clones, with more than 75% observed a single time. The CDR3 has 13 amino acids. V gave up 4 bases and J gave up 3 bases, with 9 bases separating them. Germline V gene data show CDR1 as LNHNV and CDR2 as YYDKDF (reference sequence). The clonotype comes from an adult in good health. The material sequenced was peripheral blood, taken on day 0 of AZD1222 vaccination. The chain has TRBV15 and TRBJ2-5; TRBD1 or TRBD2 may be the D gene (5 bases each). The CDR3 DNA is TGTGCCACCAGCACCGGGACGGAAGAGACCCAGTACTTC. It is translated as CATSTGTEETQYF. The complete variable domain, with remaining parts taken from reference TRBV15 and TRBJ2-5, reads DAMVIQNPRYQVTQFGKPVTLSCSQTLNHNVMYWYQQKSSQAPKLLFHYYDKDFNNEADTPDNFQSRRPNTSFCFLDIRSPGLGDTAMYLCATSTGTEETQYFGPGTRLLVL.